This T cell receptor (beta chain) was sequenced in a study of blood T cell repertoires in COVID-19. Donors in Cohort 3 who had recovered were those with two negative PCRs, healthcare professional clearance, or resolution of their symptoms. CDR1 and CDR2 (germline): PRHDT, FYEKMQ (reference sequence). Trimming took 2 bases from V and 4 from J, leaving 24 bases between them. The CDR3 runs 19 residues. The data were produced by immunoSEQ multiplex PCR, yet TCRdb's version contains in-frame clones alone and is incomplete. The table lists more than 350,000 clones, roughly nine tenths of them singletons. Sequenced sample: PBMCs or T cells enriched from blood (not recorded which). This clonotype was obtained from a man younger than 30 who had recovered from COVID-19. The J gene is TRBJ2-4, the V gene TRBV13; the D is unclear. CDR3 DNA: TGTGCCAGCAGCTTAAGAAACAGTCGTTCTCTACTGCGAAAAAACATTCAGTACTTC. Translating it yields CASSLRNSRSLLRKNIQYF.